The 11 T cell receptor beta chains presented below share a single source sample, sequenced in a study of blood T cell repertoires in COVID-19. Measured with immunoSEQ multiplex PCR; TCRdb has only the in-frame clones, and not every one. The sample yields around 40,000 clones, 80% to 90% seen once. The sample was peripheral blood. These receptors originate from a woman older than 75 with active or convalescent COVID-19.

The rearrangement joins TRBV24-1 to TRBJ2-5; 8 positions agree with TRBD1. The CDR3 runs 14 residues. V was pared by 4 bases and J by 5 bases, with 5 bases of the junction left unmatched. Germline assignment: CDR1 KGHDR and CDR2 SFDVKD. CDR3: CATSDRGPVETQYF. The CDR3 coding sequence is TGTGCCACCAGTGACAGGGGGCCAGTGGAGACCCAGTACTTC.

The chain uses TRBV9 and TRBJ2-1; D possibly corresponds to TRBD2 (6 bases). The CDR3 consists of 14 residues. In germline, CDR1 is SGDLS, CDR2 YYNGEE. V lost 7 bases to trimming and J lost 3 bases, with 14 bases between them. DNA for the CDR3: TGTGCCAGCTCCGGGACTTTAAACTACAATGAGCAGTTCTTC. Protein product: CASSGTLNYNEQFF.

This chain joins TRBV28 and TRBJ1-6; no reliable D call. Germline V lookup: CDR1 MDHEN, CDR2 SYDVKM. The CDR3 extends over 15 amino acids. V was trimmed by 6 bases and J by 4 bases, leaving 13 bases between them. CDR3 DNA: TGTGCCAGCAGGAGCGGCCTATTGTATAATTCACCCCTCCACTTT. Amino acid sequence: CASRSGLLYNSPLHF.

The V gene is TRBV7-9, the J gene TRBJ2-5, with 7 positions matching TRBD1. Germline V gives CDR1 SEHNR, CDR2 FQNEAQ (reference sequence). This CDR3 region has 14 residues. V lost 2 bases and J lost 4; bases outside the gene matches: 4. The CDR3 sequence is CASSLYHRGETQYF. CDR3 bases: TGTGCCAGCAGCTTATACCACAGGGGAGAGACCCAGTACTTC.

This clone was detected once. V and J are TRBV10-3 and TRBJ2-1, with TRBD1 matching 10 bases. The CDR3 sequence is 13 residues long. Losses at the gene ends were 8 bases for V and 6 bases for J; bases not matched to a gene: 4. Germline V gives CDR1 ENHRY, CDR2 SYGVKD. DNA of the CDR3: TGTGCCATCGAGACAGGGGGCTCCAATGAGCAGTTCTTC. Translation gives CAIETGGSNEQFF.

The chain has TRBV28 and TRBJ1-2, with D possibly TRBD1 on 6 matching bases. The CDR3 is 15 residues long. V was cut by 6 bases and J by 7 bases, with 21 bases left in between. Germline V lookup: CDR1 MDHEN, CDR2 SYDVKM. DNA for the CDR3: TGTGCCAGCAGCACAACAGGGAGAGGGCTTGGTGGCTACACCTTC. Its protein is CASSTTGRGLGGYTF.

The J gene is TRBJ2-1, the V gene TRBV28; 12 positions agree with TRBD1. Germline trimming cut 5 bases from V and 0 bases from J; bases unmatched to any gene: 14. Per the germline V gene, CDR1 is MDHEN and CDR2 is SYDVKM. The CDR3 runs to 20 residues. The CDR3 reads CASSLSGTGGFRSSYNEQFF. The CDR3 nucleotides read TGTGCCAGCAGTCTTTCCGGGACAGGGGGCTTTCGGAGCTCCTACAATGAGCAGTTCTTC.

This clone was picked up a small number of times. This sequence joins TRBV9 and TRBJ2-1; TRBD2 matches 11 bases. CDR1 and CDR2 (germline): SGDLS, YYNGEE. The V gene end was trimmed by 7 bases and the J gene end by 7 bases; junction bases not matched to a gene: 7. The length of the CDR3 is 14 residues. CDR3 region: CASSGTSGMNEQFF. DNA of the CDR3: TGTGCCAGCTCAGGGACTAGCGGTATGAATGAGCAGTTCTTC.

The chain couples TRBV9 to TRBJ2-1, with 7 positions matching TRBD2. In germline, CDR1 is SGDLS, CDR2 YYNGEE. This CDR3 comprises 16 residues. V lost 0 bases to trimming and J lost 9 bases; unmatched junction nucleotides: 12. The CDR3 bases are TGTGCCAGCAGCGTAGCATCGCGGGCGGGAGTACTTGAGCAGTTCTTC. It codes for CASSVASRAGVLEQFF.

The V and J genes are TRBV3-1 (or the pseudogene TRBV3-2) and TRBJ2-2; 10 bases are shared with TRBD2. CDR1 is LGHDT, CDR2 YNNKEL, per germline (reference sequence). There are 19 residues in the CDR3. With V trimmed by 0 bases and J by 0 bases, 7 bases remained unmatched. The CDR3 nucleotides read TGTGCCAGCAGCCAAGATTGGCTAGCGGGGGCCGCGAACACCGGGGAGCTGTTTTTT. Translated, it gives CASSQDWLAGAANTGELFF.

This chain connects TRBV25-1 to TRBJ1-2, with 7 bases aligning to TRBD1. From germline, CDR1 is MGHDK and CDR2 SYGVNS. V gave up 6 bases and J gave up 4 bases; unmatched junction bases: 17. The CDR3 runs to 17 residues. DNA of the CDR3: TGTGCCAGCAGCCCTCGGGGGCAGGGGGAGTATGGCTATGGCTACACCTTC. It codes for CASSPRGQGEYGYGYTF.